This T cell receptor (beta chain) was found in a study of PD-1 blockade in mismatch repair-deficient tumors (dated by TCRdb to 2017 to 2019). With respect to the entire study: The trial enrolled roughly 83 consecutive patients with about a dozen mismatch repair-deficient cancer types between September 2013 and September 2016, all previously treated and progressing. Tumor-associated T cell clones in the peripheral blood of patients responding to PD-1 blockade were tracked using deep sequencing of TCR CDR3 regions. Results and caveats for the whole study, not just this receptor: Rapid expansion after pembrolizumab followed by contraction, generally before radiologic responses, was shown by tumor-resident clones, which were often undetectable in blood before treatment.

Points on this clone: Its binding antigen is unknown. No much larger clonotype is one base removed from it; base qualities were not supplied.

For each enrolled patient, mismatch repair deficiency was established using either polymerase chain reaction or immunohistochemistry. TCR sequencing was performed for three patients who responded to pembrolizumab therapy. The phase II trial prospectively tested pembrolizumab PD-1 blockade in advanced mismatch repair-deficient cancers regardless of tissue of origin. Serial peripheral blood T cell samples were collected before and at multiple times after starting PD-1 blockade. The timing of each blood sample was reported as weeks after the first dose of pembrolizumab. The method behind the library was the immunoSEQ multiplex PCR assay. Entries here come from immuneACCESS through TCRdb and include only in-frame sequences with V and J called. Some clones fail to appear in such tables; in the studies checked, an unresolved V gene covers under half of the shortfall, and the cause of the remainder is unknown. Across this sample there are 90,000 to 130,000 clones, with over 65% seen only once. The ten largest clonotypes hold around 4.7% of the sample.

The source was peripheral blood, collected 60 weeks after starting pembrolizumab. The TCR was taken from an adult with mismatch repair-deficient cancer.

The nucleotide sequence reads as follows: TGCAGCGTTGAACGGACAGGGGACACCGGGGAGCTGTTTTTT. This sequence encodes CSVERTGDTGELFF. The V gene is TRBV29-1 and the J gene is TRBJ2-2; TRBD1 matches 9 bases in the middle. The CDR3 runs 14 residues from the cysteine to the phenylalanine. The sequence is cut down to CDR3 DNA, 42 bases in frame from base 1. CDR1 and CDR2 were assigned from the germline V gene as SQVTM and ANQGSEA. Trimming removed 2 bases from V and 3 bases from J; the gene matches leave 1 base unexplained.